This is a list of T cell receptor beta chains from one sample in a study of T cell repertoires in cytomegalovirus infection. From the reads, TCRdb called clonotypes with MiXCR, one entry per CDR3 protein. The sample includes roughly 200,000 distinct CDR3 sequences, approximately 38% of them seen just once. These receptors are not linked to any known antigen. The starting material was CD8+ T cells from cultured PBMCs, obtained from culture after CMV antigen stimulation. These receptor sequences come from a human donor in good health (CMV status not recorded). Some clones in this sample may be carry-over from other donors' samples. Each CDR3 is given with its conserved first and last residue. D genes are given only for firm matches. Size is stated for part of the rows, as once, few or many counts, or as a class when the clone is expanded.

length: 15
J: TRBJ2-5
V: TRBV28
D: .
size: .
CDR3: CASSLWQDSGETQYF
DNA: TGTGCCAGCAGTTTATGGCAGGACTCTGGGGAGACCCAGTACTTC

length: 15
J: TRBJ2-2
V: TRBV11-1
D: TRBD1
size: .
CDR3: CASSLPGQGTGELFF
DNA: TGTGCCAGCAGCTTGCCGGGACAGGGGACCGGGGAGCTGTTTTTT

length: 16
J: TRBJ2-3
V: TRBV6-5
D: TRBD2
size: .
CDR3: CASSYRRGAPSDTQYF
DNA: TGTGCCAGCAGTTACCGGCGGGGGGCCCCATCAGATACGCAGTATTTT

length: 17
J: TRBJ2-1
V: TRBV3-1
D: TRBD2
size: many
CDR3: CASRQGGPSGGWNEQFF
DNA: TGTGCCAGCAGGCAAGGCGGGCCTAGCGGGGGGTGGAATGAGCAGTTCTTC

length: 14
J: TRBJ2-7
V: TRBV7-3
D: .
size: few
CDR3: CASSLSKGHSEQYF
DNA: TGTGCCAGCAGCTTAAGCAAGGGCCATTCCGAGCAGTACTTC

length: 19
J: TRBJ2-1
V: TRBV7-2
D: TRBD2
size: many
CDR3: CASSLGVGTSGSAFGEQFF
DNA: TGTGCCAGCAGCTTAGGGGTCGGGACTAGCGGGTCGGCTTTCGGTGAGCAGTTCTTC

length: 14
J: TRBJ2-1
V: TRBV7-9
D: TRBD2
size: many
CDR3: CASSLIVSGNEQFF
DNA: TGTGCCAGCAGCTTAATAGTTAGCGGGAATGAGCAGTTCTTC

length: 16
J: TRBJ2-2
V: TRBV4-1
D: .
size: once
CDR3: CASSRALRANTGELFF
DNA: TGCGCCAGCAGCCGGGCCCTCCGGGCGAACACCGGGGAGCTGTTTTTT

length: 15
J: TRBJ2-7
V: TRBV2
D: .
size: few
CDR3: CASSEGQVYSYEQYF
DNA: TGTGCCAGCAGTGAAGGACAGGTTTACTCCTACGAGCAGTACTTC

length: 16
J: TRBJ1-2
V: TRBV11-2
D: .
size: many
CDR3: CASSLGQQGGLFGYTF
DNA: TGTGCCAGCAGCCTCGGACAGCAGGGAGGGTTATTTGGCTACACCTTC

length: 13
J: TRBJ1-2
V: TRBV7-9
D: .
size: .
CDR3: CASSLSGRYGYTF
DNA: TGTGCCAGCAGCTTAAGTGGTCGGTATGGCTACACCTTC

length: 17
J: TRBJ2-3
V: TRBV3-1
D: TRBD2
size: .
CDR3: CASSQDRIGGSTDTQYF
DNA: TGTGCCAGCAGCCAAGATCGGATCGGGGGGAGCACAGATACGCAGTATTTT

length: 12
J: TRBJ2-7
V: TRBV7-2
D: .
size: .
CDR3: CASSSGAREQYF
DNA: TGTGCCAGCAGCTCGGGCGCCCGGGAGCAGTACTTC

length: 18
J: TRBJ1-5
V: TRBV14
D: TRBD1
size: .
CDR3: CASSQDGRTGVFDQPQHF
DNA: TGTGCCAGCAGCCAAGATGGACGGACAGGGGTATTTGATCAGCCCCAGCATTTT

length: 13
J: TRBJ2-1
V: TRBV28
D: .
size: .
CDR3: CASRLRGDNEQFF
DNA: TGTGCCAGCAGGTTAAGGGGGGACAATGAGCAGTTCTTC

length: 13
J: TRBJ1-4
V: TRBV6-1
D: .
size: many
CDR3: CASRGSTNEKLFF
DNA: TGTGCCAGCAGGGGGTCTACTAATGAAAAACTGTTTTTT

length: 21
J: TRBJ2-5
V: TRBV7-6
D: TRBD2
size: few
CDR3: CASSLVGLQQIGLAGQETQYF
DNA: TGTGCCAGCAGCTTAGTAGGCCTTCAGCAAATCGGACTAGCGGGGCAAGAGACCCAGTACTTC

length: 15
J: TRBJ2-3
V: TRBV27
D: TRBD2
size: few
CDR3: CASSLYAGAADTQYF
DNA: TGTGCCAGCAGTTTATATGCGGGAGCGGCAGATACGCAGTATTTT

length: 13
J: TRBJ1-5
V: TRBV7-6
D: .
size: many
CDR3: CASSLAPNQPQHF
DNA: TGTGCCAGCAGCTTAGCGCCCAATCAGCCCCAGCATTTT

length: 18
J: TRBJ1-1
V: TRBV7-6
D: .
size: few
CDR3: CASSRNPLNRRVNTEAFF
DNA: TGTGCCAGCAGCCGAAACCCGCTGAACCGCCGGGTGAACACTGAAGCTTTCTTT

length: 15
J: TRBJ1-1
V: TRBV7-9
D: .
size: few
CDR3: CASSLGGQGEAEAFF
DNA: TGTGCCAGCAGCCTCGGTGGGCAGGGAGAAGCTGAAGCTTTCTTT

length: 14
J: TRBJ2-7
V: TRBV11-1
D: .
size: .
CDR3: CASSLRSSSYEQYF
DNA: TGTGCCAGCAGCTTAAGGTCGAGCTCCTACGAGCAGTACTTC

length: 16
J: TRBJ2-1
V: TRBV11-2
D: TRBD2
size: .
CDR3: CASRPLRGDSYNEQFF
DNA: TGTGCCAGCAGACCCCTCCGGGGGGACTCCTACAATGAGCAGTTCTTC

length: 13
J: TRBJ2-2
V: TRBV24-1
D: .
size: .
CDR3: CATKPTNTGELFF
DNA: TGTGCCACAAAACCCACGAACACCGGGGAGCTGTTTTTT

length: 15
J: TRBJ2-7
V: TRBV27
D: .
size: .
CDR3: CASSATTGPSYEQYF
DNA: TGTGCCAGCAGTGCTACGACAGGACCCTCCTACGAGCAGTACTTC

length: 12
J: TRBJ2-7
V: TRBV7-2
D: .
size: .
CDR3: CASSPGQDEQYF
DNA: TGTGCCAGCAGCCCGGGCCAAGACGAGCAGTACTTC

length: 13
J: TRBJ2-1
V: TRBV19
D: TRBD2
size: .
CDR3: CASSMGLFYEQFF
DNA: TGTGCCAGTAGTATGGGACTATTTTATGAGCAGTTCTTC